The 12 T cell receptor beta chains presented below share a single source sample, sequenced in a study of T cells in Graves' hyperthyroidism and ophthalmopathy. From RNA transcripts, TCR beta CDR3 regions were amplified. HTBI primers were used for first-round RT-PCR of the TCR CDR3. TCRdb re-called the multiplex PCR reads through MiXCR, storing one row per CDR3 protein. The sample carries some 600,000 distinct CDR3 sequences, about 14% recorded once. Source material: blood. These TCRs come from a woman aged 30 to 39 with Graves' hyperthyroidism that later progressed to Graves' ophthalmopathy.

Remarks on this clonotype: A read error may be the cause here, since a much bigger clone is one base away. The rearrangement links TRBV5-1 to TRBJ2-7; 10 bases agree with TRBD2. J lost 7 bases, V lost 4 bases, and 14 bases had no gene match. CDR1 is SGHRS, CDR2 YFSETQ, per germline. The CDR3 runs 16 residues. The CDR3: CASSPDLAGVHNEQYF. The CDR3 DNA reads as TGCGCCAGCAGCCCCGATCTAGCGGGAGTCCACAATGAGCAGTACTTC.

At least ten counts were recorded for this clonotype. The J gene is TRBJ1-6, the V gene TRBV3-1, with 9 bases lining up with TRBD1. The trim removed 2 bases at V and 5 bases at J, leaving 1 base unmatched. This CDR3 is built from 15 residues. Germline lookup yields CDR1 LGHDT and CDR2 YNNKEL (reference sequence). DNA for the CDR3: TGTGCCAGCAGCCAACGGGACAGGGATAATTCACCCCTCCACTTT. Protein product: CASSQRDRDNSPLHF.

This clonotype was counted ten times or more. The rearrangement joins TRBV27 to TRBJ2-1, with D possibly being TRBD2 (6 bases). V was shortened by 5 bases and J by 9 bases, with 23 bases between the two germline ends. Germline CDR1 MNHEY, CDR2 SMNVEV (reference sequence). This CDR3 has 16 amino acids. The CDR3: CASSLQGTYKLPEQFF. DNA for the CDR3: TGTGCCAGCAGTCTGCAAGGGACTTACAAGCTTCCTGAGCAGTTCTTC.

There are a few counts of this clonotype. The chain employs TRBV5-1 and TRBJ2-3; 14 nucleotides align to TRBD2. Germline-derived CDR1 and CDR2 are SGHRS and YFSETQ. The CDR3 length is 17 residues. J gave up 3 bases and V 4 bases, and 7 bases lay outside the gene matches. CDR3 nucleotide sequence: TGCGCCAGCAGCGCGGGACTAGCGGGAGCGGCGACAGATACGCAGTATTTT. As protein: CASSAGLAGAATDTQYF.

This clonotype was counted ten times or more. The CDR3 is CSARSSGTGTGELFF. The CDR3 DNA follows: TGCAGTGCTAGATCTAGCGGGACGGGGACCGGGGAGCTGTTTTTT. The chain carries TRBV20-1 and TRBJ2-2, with TRBD2 identical over 9 bases. The CDR3 is made up of 15 amino acids. The germline CDR1 and CDR2 sequences are DFQATT and SNEGSKA (reference sequence). V lost 2 bases, J lost 5 bases, and 6 bases stayed unmatched.

This clonotype was recorded at least ten times. V is TRBV6-1 and J is TRBJ1-4; perhaps TRBD1 as D (5 bases). The CDR3 loop spans 15 amino acids. V was clipped by 5 bases and J by 8 bases, with 18 bases between them. CDR1 is MNHNS and CDR2 is SASEGT in the germline V gene. The CDR3 sequence is CASSSTGLGGEKLFF. CDR3 nucleotide sequence: TGTGCCAGCAGTTCCACGGGTCTCGGGGGAGAAAAACTGTTTTTT.

Many counts were recorded for this clonotype. This rearrangement joins TRBV6-1 to TRBJ2-1; 8 bases are shared with TRBD2. The CDR3 has 14 residues. V dropped 5 bases and J dropped 7; count of bases not matched to a gene: 7. Germline-derived CDR1 and CDR2 are MNHNS and SASEGT. This CDR3 is CASSRAGVGNEQFF. The CDR3 nucleotides read TGTGCCAGCAGTCGAGCGGGAGTAGGGAATGAGCAGTTCTTC.

This clonotype was counted many times. CDR3 sequence: CASSFHEQYF. DNA for the CDR3: TGTGCCAGCAGTTTTCACGAGCAGTACTTC. The chain is built from TRBV28 and TRBJ2-7; the D is unclear. Trimming took off 3 bases at V and 5 bases at J, with 2 bases between the two ends. Looked up from germline, CDR1 is MDHEN and CDR2 is SYDVKM. This CDR3 comprises 10 residues.

This sequence joins TRBV6-9 and TRBJ1-5; the D is unclear. Germline CDR1 reads MNHGY; CDR2 reads SVAAGI. V lost 0 bases to trimming and J lost 3 bases, with 27 bases between them. The length of the CDR3 is 21 residues. Here the CDR3 reads CASSYSEGMWARWAINQPQHF. CDR3 DNA sequence: TGTGCCAGCAGTTATTCGGAAGGCATGTGGGCTCGGTGGGCCATCAATCAGCCCCAGCATTTT.

This clonotype occurred many times. The rearrangement uses TRBV29-1 and TRBJ2-6, with D perhaps TRBD1 or TRBD2 (6 bases each). V was cut by 1 base and J by 1 base, with 23 bases left in between. Germline V lookup: CDR1 SQVTM, CDR2 ANQGSEA. This CDR3 is built from 20 residues. Written as DNA, the CDR3 is TGCAGCGTTGAAGTCTCCGCCTTGGGCAGGGGAGGATCTGGGGCCAACGTCCTGACTTTC. It encodes CSVEVSALGRGGSGANVLTF.

This clonotype was observed many times. The chain uses TRBV10-3 and TRBJ2-3; 7 bases fit TRBD2. The junction had 5 bases not matched to a gene; V was cut back by 3 bases and J by 5 bases. The CDR3 has 14 residues. Germline-derived CDR1 and CDR2 are ENHRY and SYGVKD. CDR3 protein: CAISEGSSGDTQYF. The CDR3 nucleotides read TGTGCCATCAGTGAAGGGTCTAGCGGAGATACGCAGTATTTT.

The table lists this clonotype with many counts. The rearrangement joins TRBV6-1 to TRBJ1-5, with D possibly matching TRBD1 (6 bases). V lost 3 bases, J lost 1 base, and 7 bases lay in between. The CDR3 extends over 14 amino acids. The V gene's germline CDR1 is MNHNS and CDR2 SASEGT. CDR3 in DNA: TGTGCCAGCAGTGATAGGGGGAGCAATCAGCCCCAGCATTTT. Its translation: CASSDRGSNQPQHF.